The clone carrying this T cell receptor beta chain was picked up a small number of times. From the 5' RACE reads, TCRdb called clonotypes with MiXCR, one entry per CDR3 protein. In the table there are fewer than 450,000 distinct CDR3 sequences, roughly 10% of which are singletons. The V segment lost 0 bases and the J segment 3 bases; nucleotides outside the gene matches: 8. The CDR3 sequence is 15 residues long. The germline gives CDR1 DFQATT, CDR2 SNEGSKA (reference sequence). These data come from a study of identical twins. The specimen sequenced was naive T cells sorted from blood. This TCR was sampled from a woman aged 45-65 years in good health. This chain connects TRBV20-1 to TRBJ2-7; 7 bases line up with TRBD1. The CDR3 nucleotides are TGCAGTGCTAGAGAGGACAGGACGGGTAACTACGAGCAGTACTTC. This codes for CSAREDRTGNYEQYF.